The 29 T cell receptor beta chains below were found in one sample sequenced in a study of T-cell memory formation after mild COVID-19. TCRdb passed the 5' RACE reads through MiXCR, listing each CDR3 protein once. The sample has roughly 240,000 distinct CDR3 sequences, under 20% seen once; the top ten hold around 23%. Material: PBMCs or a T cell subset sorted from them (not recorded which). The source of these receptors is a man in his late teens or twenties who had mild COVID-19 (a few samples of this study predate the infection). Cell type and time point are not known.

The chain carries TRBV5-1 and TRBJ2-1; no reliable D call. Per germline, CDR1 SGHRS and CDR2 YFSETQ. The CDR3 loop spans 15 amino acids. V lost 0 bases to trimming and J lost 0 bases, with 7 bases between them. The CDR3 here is CASSLGAFSYNEQFF. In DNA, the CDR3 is TGCGCCAGCAGCTTGGGAGCTTTCTCCTACAATGAGCAGTTCTTC.

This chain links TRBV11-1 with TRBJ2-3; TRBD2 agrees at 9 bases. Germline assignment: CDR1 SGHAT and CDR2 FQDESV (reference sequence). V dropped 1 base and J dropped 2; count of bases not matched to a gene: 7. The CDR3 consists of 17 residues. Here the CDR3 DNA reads TGTGCCAGCAGCTTAGACGGACTAGCGAGTTTCACAGATACGCAGTATTTT. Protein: CASSLDGLASFTDTQYF.

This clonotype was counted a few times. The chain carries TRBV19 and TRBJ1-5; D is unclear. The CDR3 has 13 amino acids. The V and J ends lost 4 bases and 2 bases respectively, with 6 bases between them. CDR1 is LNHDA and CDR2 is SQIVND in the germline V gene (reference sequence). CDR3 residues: CASSTSGNQPQHF. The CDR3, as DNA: TGTGCCAGTAGTACCTCGGGCAATCAGCCCCAGCATTTT.

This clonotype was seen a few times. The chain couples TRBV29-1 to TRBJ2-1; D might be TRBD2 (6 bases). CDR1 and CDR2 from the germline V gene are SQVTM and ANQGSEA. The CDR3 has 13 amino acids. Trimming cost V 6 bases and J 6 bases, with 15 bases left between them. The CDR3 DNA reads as TGCAGCGTGTGTTGGGGGGTTGGCAATGAGCAGTTCTTC. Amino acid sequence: CSVCWGVGNEQFF.

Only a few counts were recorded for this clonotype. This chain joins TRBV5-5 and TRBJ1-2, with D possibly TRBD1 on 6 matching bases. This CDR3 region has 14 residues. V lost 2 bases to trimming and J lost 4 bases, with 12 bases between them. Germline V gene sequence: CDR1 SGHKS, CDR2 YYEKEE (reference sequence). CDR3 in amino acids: CASSFQTGLYGYTF. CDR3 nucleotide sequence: TGTGCCAGCAGCTTCCAGACAGGCCTCTATGGCTACACCTTC.

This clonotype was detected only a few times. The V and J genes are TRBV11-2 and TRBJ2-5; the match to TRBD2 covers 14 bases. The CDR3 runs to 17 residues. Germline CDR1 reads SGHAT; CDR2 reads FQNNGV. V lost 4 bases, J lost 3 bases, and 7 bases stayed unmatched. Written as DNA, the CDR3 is TGTGCCAGCAGCTCCGGGACTAGCGGGGGTCATAAAGAGACCCAGTACTTC. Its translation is CASSSGTSGGHKETQYF. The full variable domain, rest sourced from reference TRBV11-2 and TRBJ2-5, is EAGVAQSPRYKIIEKRQSVAFWCNPISGHATLYWYQQILGQGPKLLIQFQNNGVVDDSQLPKDRFSAERLKGVDSTLKIQPAKLEDSAVYLCASSSGTSGGHKETQYFGPGTRLLVL.

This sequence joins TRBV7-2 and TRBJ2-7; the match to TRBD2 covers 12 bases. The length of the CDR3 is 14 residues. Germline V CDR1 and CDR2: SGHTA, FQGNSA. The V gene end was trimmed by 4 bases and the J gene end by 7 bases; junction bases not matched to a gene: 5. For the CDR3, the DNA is TGTGCCAGCAGCTCCGGGACTAGCGGGTCGGAGCAGTACTTC. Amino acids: CASSSGTSGSEQYF. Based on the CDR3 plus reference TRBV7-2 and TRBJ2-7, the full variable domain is GAGVSQSPSNKVTEKGKDVELRCDPISGHTALYWYRQSLGQGLEFLIYFQGNSAPDKSGLPSDRFSAERTGGSVSTLTIQRTQQEDSAVYLCASSSGTSGSEQYFGPGTRLTVT.

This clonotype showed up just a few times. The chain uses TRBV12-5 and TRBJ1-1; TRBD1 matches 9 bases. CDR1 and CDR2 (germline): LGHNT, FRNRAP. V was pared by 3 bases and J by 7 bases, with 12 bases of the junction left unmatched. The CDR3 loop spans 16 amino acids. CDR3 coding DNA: TGTGCTAGTGGTTTTATACCGACAGGGGGAAGGGGTGAAGCTTTCTTT. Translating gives CASGFIPTGGRGEAFF.

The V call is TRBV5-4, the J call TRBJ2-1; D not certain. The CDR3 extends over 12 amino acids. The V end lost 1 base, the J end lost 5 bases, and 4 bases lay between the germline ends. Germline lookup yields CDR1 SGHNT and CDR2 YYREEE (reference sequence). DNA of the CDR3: TGTGCCAGCAGCTTGAGTAACAATGAGCAGTTCTTC. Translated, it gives CASSLSNNEQFF.

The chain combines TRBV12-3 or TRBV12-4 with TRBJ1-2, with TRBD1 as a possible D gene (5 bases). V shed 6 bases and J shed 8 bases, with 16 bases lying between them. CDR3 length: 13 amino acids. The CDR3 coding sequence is TGTGCCAGCAGAACTACCGGGACGGACGGCTACACCTTC. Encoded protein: CASRTTGTDGYTF.

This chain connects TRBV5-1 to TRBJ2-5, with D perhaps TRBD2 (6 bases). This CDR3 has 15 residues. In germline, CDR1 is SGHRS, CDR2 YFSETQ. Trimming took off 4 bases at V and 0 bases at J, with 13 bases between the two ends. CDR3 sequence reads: CASSVWRGDQETQYF. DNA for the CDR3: TGCGCCAGCAGCGTATGGAGGGGAGACCAAGAGACCCAGTACTTC.

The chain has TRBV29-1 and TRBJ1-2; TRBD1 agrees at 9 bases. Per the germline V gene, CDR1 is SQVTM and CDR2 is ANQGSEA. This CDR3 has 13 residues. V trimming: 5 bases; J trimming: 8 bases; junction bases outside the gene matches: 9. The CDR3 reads CSVKRTGVEGYTF. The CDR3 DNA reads TGCAGCGTTAAAAGGACAGGGGTGGAGGGCTACACCTTC.

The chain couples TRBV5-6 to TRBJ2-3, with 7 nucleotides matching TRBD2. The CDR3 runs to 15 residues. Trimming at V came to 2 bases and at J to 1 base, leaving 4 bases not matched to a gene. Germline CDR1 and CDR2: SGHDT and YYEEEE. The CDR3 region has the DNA TGTGCCAGCAGCTTTCGACTAGCCCGCACAGATACGCAGTATTTT. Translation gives CASSFRLARTDTQYF.

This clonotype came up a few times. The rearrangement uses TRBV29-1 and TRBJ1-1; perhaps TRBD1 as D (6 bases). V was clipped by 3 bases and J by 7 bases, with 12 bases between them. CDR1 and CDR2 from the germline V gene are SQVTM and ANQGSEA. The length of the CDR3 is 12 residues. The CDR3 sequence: CSVEEGGGEAFF. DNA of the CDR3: TGCAGCGTTGAGGAGGGAGGGGGTGAAGCTTTCTTT.

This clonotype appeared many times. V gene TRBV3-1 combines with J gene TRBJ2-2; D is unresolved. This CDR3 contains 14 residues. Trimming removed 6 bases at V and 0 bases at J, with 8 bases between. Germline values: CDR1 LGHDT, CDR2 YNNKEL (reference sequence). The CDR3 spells CASSWVTNTGELFF. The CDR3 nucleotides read TGTGCCAGCAGTTGGGTGACGAACACCGGGGAGCTGTTTTTT.

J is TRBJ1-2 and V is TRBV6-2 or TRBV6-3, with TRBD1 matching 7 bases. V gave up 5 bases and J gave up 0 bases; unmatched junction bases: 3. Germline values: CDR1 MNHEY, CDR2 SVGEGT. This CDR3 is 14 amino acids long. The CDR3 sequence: CASSGTVANYGYTF. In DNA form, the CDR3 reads TGTGCCAGCAGTGGGACAGTAGCTAACTATGGCTACACCTTC.

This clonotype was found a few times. In DNA form, the CDR3 reads TGCGCCAGCAGCCTCACTCCGCGAGAGCCGGGGGATTATGGCTACACCTTC. Its translation: CASSLTPREPGDYGYTF. This chain links TRBV4-1 with TRBJ1-2, with D perhaps TRBD1 (5 bases). The CDR3 covers 17 residues. Germline CDR1 and CDR2: MGHRA and YSYEKL. Trimming left V 4 bases short and J 5 bases short, with 23 bases between.

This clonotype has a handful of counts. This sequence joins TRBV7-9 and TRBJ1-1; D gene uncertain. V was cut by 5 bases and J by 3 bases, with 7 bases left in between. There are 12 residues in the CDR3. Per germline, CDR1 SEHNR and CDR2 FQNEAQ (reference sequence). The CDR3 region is CASSQDYTEAFF. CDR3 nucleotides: TGTGCCAGCAGCCAAGATTACACTGAAGCTTTCTTT.

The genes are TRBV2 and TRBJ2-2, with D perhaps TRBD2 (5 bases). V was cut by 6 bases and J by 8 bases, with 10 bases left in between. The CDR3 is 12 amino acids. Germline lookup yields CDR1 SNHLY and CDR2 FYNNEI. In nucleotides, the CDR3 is TGTGCCAGCAGAGACGGGGAAGGGGAGCTGTTTTTT. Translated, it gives CASRDGEGELFF.

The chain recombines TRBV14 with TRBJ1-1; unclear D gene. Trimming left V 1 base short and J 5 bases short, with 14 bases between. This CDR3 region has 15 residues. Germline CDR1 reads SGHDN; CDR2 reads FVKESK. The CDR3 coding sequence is TGTGCCAGCAGCCAAGTCCAGCGGGGTCGGACTGAAGCTTTCTTT. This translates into CASSQVQRGRTEAFF.

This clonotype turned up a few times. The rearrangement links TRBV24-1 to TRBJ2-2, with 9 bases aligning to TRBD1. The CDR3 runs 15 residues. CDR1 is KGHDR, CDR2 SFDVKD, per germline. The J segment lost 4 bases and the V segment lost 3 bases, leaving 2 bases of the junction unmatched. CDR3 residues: CATSDTGGPTGELFF. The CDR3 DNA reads TGTGCCACCAGTGATACAGGGGGCCCCACCGGGGAGCTGTTTTTT.

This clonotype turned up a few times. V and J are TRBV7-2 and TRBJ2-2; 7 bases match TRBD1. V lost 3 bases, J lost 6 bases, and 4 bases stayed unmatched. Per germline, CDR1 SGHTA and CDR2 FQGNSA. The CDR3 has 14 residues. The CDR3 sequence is CASSFGDRAGELFF. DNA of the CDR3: TGTGCCAGCAGCTTTGGAGACAGGGCCGGGGAGCTGTTTTTT.

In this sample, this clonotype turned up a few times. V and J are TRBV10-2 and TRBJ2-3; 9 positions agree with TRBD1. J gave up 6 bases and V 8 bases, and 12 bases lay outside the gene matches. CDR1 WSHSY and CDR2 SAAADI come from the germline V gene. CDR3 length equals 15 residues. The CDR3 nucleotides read TGCGCCAGCGTCTCCGGACAGGGGAAAAGGGATACGCAGTATTTT. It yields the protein CASVSGQGKRDTQYF.

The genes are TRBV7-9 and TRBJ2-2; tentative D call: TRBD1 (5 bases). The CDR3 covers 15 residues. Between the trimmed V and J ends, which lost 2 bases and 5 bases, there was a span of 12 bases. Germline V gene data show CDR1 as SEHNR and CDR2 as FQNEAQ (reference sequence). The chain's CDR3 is CASSLLSGKTGELFF. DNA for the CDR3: TGTGCCAGCAGCTTATTATCAGGGAAAACCGGGGAGCTGTTTTTT.

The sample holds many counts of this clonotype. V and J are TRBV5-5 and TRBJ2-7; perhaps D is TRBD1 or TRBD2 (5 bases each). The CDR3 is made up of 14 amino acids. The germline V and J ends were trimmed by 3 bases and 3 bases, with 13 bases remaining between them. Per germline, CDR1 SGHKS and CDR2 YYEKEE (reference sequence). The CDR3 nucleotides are TGTGCCAGCAGCTCGGGACGGATCGGCTACGAGCAGTACTTC. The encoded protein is CASSSGRIGYEQYF.

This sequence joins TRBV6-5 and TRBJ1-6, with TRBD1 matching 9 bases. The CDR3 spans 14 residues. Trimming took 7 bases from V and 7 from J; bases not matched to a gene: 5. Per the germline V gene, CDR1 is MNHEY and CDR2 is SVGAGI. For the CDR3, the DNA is TGTGCCAGCACTCCAGGACAGGGGAATTCACCCCTCCACTTT. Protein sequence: CASTPGQGNSPLHF.

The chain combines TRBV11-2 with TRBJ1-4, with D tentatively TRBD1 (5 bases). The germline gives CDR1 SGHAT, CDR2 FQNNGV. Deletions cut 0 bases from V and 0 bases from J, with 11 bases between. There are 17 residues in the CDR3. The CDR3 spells CASSLEGGEATNEKLFF. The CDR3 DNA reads TGTGCCAGCAGCTTAGAGGGAGGGGAAGCAACTAATGAAAAACTGTTTTTT.

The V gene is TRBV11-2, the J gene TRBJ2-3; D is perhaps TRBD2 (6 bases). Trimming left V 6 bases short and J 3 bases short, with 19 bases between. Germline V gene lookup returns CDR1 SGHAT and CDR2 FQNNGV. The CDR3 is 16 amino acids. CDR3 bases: TGTGCCAGCAGAGGACCGGACTATTTGAATACAGATACGCAGTATTTT. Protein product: CASRGPDYLNTDTQYF.

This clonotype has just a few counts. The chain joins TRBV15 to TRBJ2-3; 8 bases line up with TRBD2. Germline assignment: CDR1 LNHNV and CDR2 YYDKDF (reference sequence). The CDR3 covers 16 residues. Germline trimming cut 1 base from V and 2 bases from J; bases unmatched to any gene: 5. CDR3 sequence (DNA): TGTGCCACCAGCAGAGCCGGGGGGGGGCACACAGATACGCAGTATTTT. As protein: CATSRAGGGHTDTQYF.